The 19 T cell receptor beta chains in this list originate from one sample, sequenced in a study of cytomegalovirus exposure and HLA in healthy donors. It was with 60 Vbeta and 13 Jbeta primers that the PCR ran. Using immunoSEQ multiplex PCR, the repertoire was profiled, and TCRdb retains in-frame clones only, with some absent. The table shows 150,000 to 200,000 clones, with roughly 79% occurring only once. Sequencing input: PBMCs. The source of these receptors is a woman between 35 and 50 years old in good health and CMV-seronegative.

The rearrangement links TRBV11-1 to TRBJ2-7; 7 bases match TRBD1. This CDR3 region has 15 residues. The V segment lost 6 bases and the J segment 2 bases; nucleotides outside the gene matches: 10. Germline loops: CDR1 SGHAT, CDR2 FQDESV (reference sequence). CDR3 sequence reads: CASSYRGVGTYEQYF. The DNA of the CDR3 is TGTGCCAGCAGTTACAGGGGAGTAGGAACCTACGAGCAGTACTTC.

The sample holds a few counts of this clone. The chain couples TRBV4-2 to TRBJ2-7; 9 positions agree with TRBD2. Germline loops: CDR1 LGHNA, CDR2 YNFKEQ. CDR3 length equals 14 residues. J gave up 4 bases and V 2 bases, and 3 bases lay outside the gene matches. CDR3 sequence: CASSQLAGAYEQYF. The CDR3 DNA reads TGTGCCAGCAGCCAATTAGCGGGAGCTTACGAGCAGTACTTC.

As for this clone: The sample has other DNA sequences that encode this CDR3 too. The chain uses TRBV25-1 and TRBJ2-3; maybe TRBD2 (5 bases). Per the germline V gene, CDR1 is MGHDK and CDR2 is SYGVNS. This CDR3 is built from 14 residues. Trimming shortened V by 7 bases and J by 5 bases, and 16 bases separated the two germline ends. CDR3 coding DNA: TGTGCCAGCAAGGAACCAACTAGTGTAGATACGCAGTATTTT. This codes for CASKEPTSVDTQYF. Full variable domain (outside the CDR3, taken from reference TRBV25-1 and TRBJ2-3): EADIYQTPRYLVIGTGKKITLECSQTMGHDKMYWYQQDPGMELHLIHYSYGVNSTEKGDLSSESTVSRIRTEHFPLTLESARPSHTSQYLCASKEPTSVDTQYFGPGTRLTVL.

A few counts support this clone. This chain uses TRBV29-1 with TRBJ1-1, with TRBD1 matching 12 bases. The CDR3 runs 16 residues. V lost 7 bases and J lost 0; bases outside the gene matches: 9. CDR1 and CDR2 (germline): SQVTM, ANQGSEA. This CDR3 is CSAMGQGAFMNTEAFF. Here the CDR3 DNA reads TGCAGCGCCATGGGACAGGGGGCCTTCATGAACACTGAAGCTTTCTTT.

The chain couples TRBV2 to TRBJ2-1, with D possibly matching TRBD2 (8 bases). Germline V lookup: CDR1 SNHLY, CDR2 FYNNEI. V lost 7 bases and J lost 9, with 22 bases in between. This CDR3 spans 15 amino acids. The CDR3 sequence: CASTGRDSYLGEQFF. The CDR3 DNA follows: TGTGCCAGCACCGGGAGGGACAGTTATCTGGGTGAGCAGTTCTTC.

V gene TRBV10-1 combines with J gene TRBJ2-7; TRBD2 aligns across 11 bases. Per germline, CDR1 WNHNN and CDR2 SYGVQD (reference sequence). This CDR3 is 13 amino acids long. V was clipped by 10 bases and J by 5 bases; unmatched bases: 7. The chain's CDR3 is CATTGTSGNEQYF. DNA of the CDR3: TGCGCCACAACCGGGACTAGCGGAAACGAGCAGTACTTC.

CDR3 loop: CASSDLQETQYF. Here the CDR3 DNA reads TGTGCCAGCAGCGACCTACAAGAGACCCAGTACTTC. The rearrangement uses TRBV9 and TRBJ2-5; D remains unclear. CDR3 length equals 12 residues. V was clipped by 3 bases and J by 2 bases, with 5 bases between them. CDR1 SGDLS and CDR2 YYNGEE come from the germline V gene.

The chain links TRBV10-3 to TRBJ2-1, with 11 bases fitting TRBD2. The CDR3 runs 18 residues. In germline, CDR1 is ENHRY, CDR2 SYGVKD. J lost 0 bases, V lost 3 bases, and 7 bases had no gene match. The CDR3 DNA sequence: TGTGCCATCAGTGATGGGACTAGCGGCTCTAGCTCCTACAATGAGCAGTTCTTC. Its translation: CAISDGTSGSSSYNEQFF.

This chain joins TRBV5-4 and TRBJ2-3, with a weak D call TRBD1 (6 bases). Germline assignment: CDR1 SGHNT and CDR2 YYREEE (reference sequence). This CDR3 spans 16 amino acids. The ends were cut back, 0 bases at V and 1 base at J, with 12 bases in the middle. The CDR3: CASSLGGRGGTDTQYF. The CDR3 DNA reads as TGTGCCAGCAGCTTGGGTGGCAGGGGAGGCACAGATACGCAGTATTTT.

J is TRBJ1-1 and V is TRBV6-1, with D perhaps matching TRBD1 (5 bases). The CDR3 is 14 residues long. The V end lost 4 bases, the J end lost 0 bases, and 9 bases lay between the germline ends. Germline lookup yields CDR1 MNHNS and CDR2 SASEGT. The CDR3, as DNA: TGTGCCAGCAGTGCGGAGGGGTTGAACACTGAAGCTTTCTTT. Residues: CASSAEGLNTEAFF.

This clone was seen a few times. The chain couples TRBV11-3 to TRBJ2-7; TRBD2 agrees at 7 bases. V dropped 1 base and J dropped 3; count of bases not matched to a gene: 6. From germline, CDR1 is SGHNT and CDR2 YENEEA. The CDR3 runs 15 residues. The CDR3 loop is CASSLATSPSYEQYF. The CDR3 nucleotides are TGTGCCAGCAGCTTAGCGACTAGCCCTAGCTACGAGCAGTACTTC.

This CDR3 reads CASSQNQTGHYGYTF. CDR3 nucleotides: TGTGCCAGCAGCCAAAACCAAACCGGACATTATGGCTACACCTTC. The rearrangement links TRBV14 to TRBJ1-2, with TRBD1 as a possible D gene (5 bases). Per the germline V gene, CDR1 is SGHDN and CDR2 is FVKESK. The CDR3 spans 15 residues. V lost 2 bases to trimming and J lost 5 bases, with 15 bases between them.

This CDR3 reads CASSEDSGSTDTQYF. In DNA, the CDR3 is TGTGCCAGCAGTGAGGATAGCGGGAGTACAGATACGCAGTATTTT. J is TRBJ2-3 and V is TRBV25-1; 9 nucleotides align to TRBD2. The CDR3 runs 15 residues. V was clipped by 3 bases and J by 3 bases; unmatched bases: 4. Germline V gives CDR1 MGHDK, CDR2 SYGVNS.

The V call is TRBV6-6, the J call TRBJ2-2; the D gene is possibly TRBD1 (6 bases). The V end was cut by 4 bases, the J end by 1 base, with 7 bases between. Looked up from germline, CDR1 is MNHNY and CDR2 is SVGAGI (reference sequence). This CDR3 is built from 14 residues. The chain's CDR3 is CASSLDRNTGELFF. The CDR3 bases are TGTGCCAGCAGTTTGGACAGGAACACCGGGGAGCTGTTTTTT.

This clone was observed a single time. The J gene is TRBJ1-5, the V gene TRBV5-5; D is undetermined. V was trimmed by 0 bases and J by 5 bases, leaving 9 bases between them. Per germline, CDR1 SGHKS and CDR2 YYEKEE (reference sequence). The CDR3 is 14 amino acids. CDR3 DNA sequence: TGTGCCAGCAGCTTGGAAGGAAGCGATCAGCCCCAGCATTTT. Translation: CASSLEGSDQPQHF. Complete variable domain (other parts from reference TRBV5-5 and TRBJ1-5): DAGVTQSPTHLIKTRGQQVTLRCSPISGHKSVSWYQQVLGQGPQFIFQYYEKEERGRGNFPDRFSARQFPNYSSELNVNALLLGDSALYLCASSLEGSDQPQHFGDGTRLSIL.

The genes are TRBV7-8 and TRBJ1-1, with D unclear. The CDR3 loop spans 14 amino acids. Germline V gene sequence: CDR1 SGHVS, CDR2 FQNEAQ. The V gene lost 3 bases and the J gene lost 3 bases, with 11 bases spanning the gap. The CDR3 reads CASSFGEADTEAFF. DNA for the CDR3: TGTGCCAGCAGCTTTGGGGAGGCCGACACTGAAGCTTTCTTT.

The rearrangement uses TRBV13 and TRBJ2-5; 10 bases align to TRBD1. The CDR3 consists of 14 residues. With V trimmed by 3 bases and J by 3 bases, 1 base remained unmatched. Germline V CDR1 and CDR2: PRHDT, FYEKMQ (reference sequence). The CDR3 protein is CASSFGTGEETQYF. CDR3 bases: TGTGCCAGCAGCTTCGGGACAGGGGAAGAGACCCAGTACTTC.

CDR3 DNA sequence: TGTGCCTGGACTAGCGGGAGGGAGAGCAATGAGCAGTTCTTC. It is translated as CAWTSGRESNEQFF. The chain is built from TRBV30 and TRBJ2-1, with TRBD2 identical over 12 bases. With V trimmed by 4 bases and J by 6 bases, 4 bases remained unmatched. The CDR3 has 14 residues. Per germline, CDR1 GTSNPN and CDR2 SVGIG (reference sequence).

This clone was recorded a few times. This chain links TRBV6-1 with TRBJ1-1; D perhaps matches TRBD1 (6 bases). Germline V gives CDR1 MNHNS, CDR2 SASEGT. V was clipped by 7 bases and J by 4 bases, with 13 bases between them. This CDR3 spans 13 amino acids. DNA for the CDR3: TGTGCCAGCATTCACAGGGATAGCACTGAAGCTTTCTTT. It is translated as CASIHRDSTEAFF.